This is a list of T cell receptor beta chains from one sample in a study of response to subunit inactivated influenza vaccine. TCRdb re-called the RT-PCR reads through MiXCR, storing one row per CDR3 protein. The table lists about 540,000 distinct CDR3 sequences, around a quarter of them singletons. The sample also formed part of further work on T cells expressing NK-cell markers.

The material was CD4+ T cells sorted from PBMCs, obtained 11 to 12 days after vaccination. These TCRs come from a man over 45 who received an inactivated influenza vaccine. The CDR3 runs from the conserved cysteine through the conserved F or W. D genes are given only for firm matches.

TRBJ2-5	13	NA	TRBV6-1	CASRVTGPQTQYF
TRBJ2-3	15	TRBD2	TRBV11-3	CASSQGAGESDTQYF
TRBJ2-1	16	TRBD2	TRBV7-2	CASSLEPGLAFNEQFF
TRBJ1-2	13	NA	TRBV12-3/TRBV12-4	CASVEKGLYGYTF
TRBJ1-1	16	NA	TRBV5-6	CASSLLGVGANTEAFF
TRBJ1-5	12	NA	TRBV6-1	CASSEYGQPQHF
TRBJ2-7	18	TRBD2	TRBV5-1	CASSLIPLAGPNSYEQYF
TRBJ1-1	15	TRBD1	TRBV5-1	CASSLEGQGGTEAFF
TRBJ2-7	14	NA	TRBV7-9	CASSPTGRYYEQYF
TRBJ1-2	13	NA	TRBV6-5	CASSYYQSYGYTF
TRBJ2-4	15	NA	TRBV9	CASSVEGGRGDIQYF